These 7 T cell receptor beta chains were all obtained from the same sample, sequenced in a study of blood T cell repertoires in COVID-19. The repertoire was sequenced with immunoSEQ multiplex PCR; TCRdb's copy has only in-frame clones and lacks some. The repertoire holds nearly 200,000 clones, around four fifths seen once, with 4% to 6% in the top ten. Source material: peripheral blood. Receptor source: a woman between 65 and 79 years old with active or convalescent COVID-19.

The chain recombines TRBV3-1 (or the pseudogene TRBV3-2) with TRBJ2-2, with 7 nucleotides matching TRBD1. Trimming at V came to 2 bases and at J to 4 bases, leaving 1 base not matched to a gene. The CDR3 runs to 14 residues. CDR1 and CDR2 from the germline V gene are LGHDT and YNNKEL (reference sequence). CDR3 coding DNA: TGTGCCAGCAGCCAAAACAGGGGCACCGGGGAGCTGTTTTTT. This encodes CASSQNRGTGELFF.

The chain employs TRBV9 and TRBJ1-1; TRBD1 might be the D (6 bases). Germline V lookup: CDR1 SGDLS, CDR2 YYNGEE. CDR3 length: 14 residues. V was shortened by 4 bases and J by 2 bases, with 12 bases between the two germline ends. The CDR3 spells CASSFRQVNTEAFF. In DNA, the CDR3 is TGTGCCAGCAGCTTCCGACAGGTTAACACTGAAGCTTTCTTT.

Here the CDR3 reads CASSLRQPDSGKNIQYF. The CDR3 nucleotides are TGCGCCAGCAGCTTGCGCCAGCCCGACTCCGGCAAAAACATTCAGTACTTC. This chain links TRBV5-1 with TRBJ2-4; D gene uncertain. V was trimmed by 1 base and J by 3 bases, leaving 17 bases between them. Germline lookup yields CDR1 SGHRS and CDR2 YFSETQ. The CDR3 has 17 residues.

This chain uses TRBV6-2 or TRBV6-3 with TRBJ2-3; D perhaps matches TRBD2 (5 bases). Germline-derived CDR1 and CDR2 are MNHEY and SVGEGT. V lost 0 bases and J lost 4, with 5 bases in between. This CDR3 comprises 13 residues. The CDR3 loop reads CASSYSGADTQYF. CDR3 DNA sequence: TGTGCCAGCAGTTACTCCGGGGCAGATACGCAGTATTTT.

This sequence joins TRBV29-1 and TRBJ2-3; no clear D. V lost 3 bases and J lost 2, with 12 bases in between. Germline V gene sequence: CDR1 SQVTM, CDR2 ANQGSEA. This CDR3 is 14 amino acids long. CDR3 sequence reads: CSVDIRSDTDTQYF. The DNA for the CDR3 is TGCAGCGTTGATATTCGCTCAGACACAGATACGCAGTATTTT.

V is TRBV28 and J is TRBJ1-5; no definite D call. This CDR3 contains 15 residues. Deletions cut 3 bases from V and 7 bases from J, with 16 bases between. The germline V gene has CDR1 MDHEN and CDR2 SYDVKM. CDR3 bases: TGTGCCAGCAGTTTGCTAGAAGGAGCTCTGCAGCCCCAGCATTTT. It translates to CASSLLEGALQPQHF.

The chain recombines TRBV5-1 with TRBJ2-2, with 8 nucleotides matching TRBD1. The CDR3 extends over 13 amino acids. After removal of 7 bases from V and 1 base from J, the junction contained 0 bases not matched to a gene. The V gene's germline CDR1 is SGHRS and CDR2 YFSETQ. The CDR3 loop is CASGTGNTGELFF. CDR3 coding DNA: TGCGCCAGCGGGACAGGGAACACCGGGGAGCTGTTTTTT.